This T cell receptor beta chain was sequenced for a study of OX40 agonist ivuxolimab in advanced cancers. Method: immunoSEQ multiplex PCR; TCRdb's copy keeps in-frame clones and lacks some. Of around 69,000 clones listed, approximately 82% were seen once; the top ten hold under 2%. This clone appeared once. The TCR comes from an adult with an advanced solid tumor such as melanoma, head and neck, liver or kidney cancer. The specimen comprised CD4+ or CD8+ T cells sorted from blood, sampled in a trial of the OX40 agonist ivuxolimab.

The CDR3 sequence is CASSQGLAGENEQFF. CDR3 DNA: TGCGCCAGCAGCCAAGGACTAGCGGGAGAGAATGAGCAGTTCTTC. The genes are TRBV4-3 and TRBJ2-1; TRBD2 matches at 12 bases. Per germline, CDR1 LGHNA and CDR2 YSLEER. The CDR3 totals 15 residues. The V segment lost 1 base and the J segment 7 bases; nucleotides outside the gene matches: 2.